The present TCR beta chain was sequenced within a study of cytomegalovirus exposure and HLA in healthy donors. This clone was recorded once. The CDR3 runs 14 residues. Germline values: CDR1 MDHEN, CDR2 SYDVKM. Trimming at V came to 2 bases and at J to 4 bases, leaving 5 bases not matched to a gene. The PCR contained 60 Vbeta and 13 Jbeta primers. The method was immunoSEQ multiplex PCR; TCRdb's version includes in-frame clones alone and lacks a portion of them. This table holds about 120,000 clones, around 84% found once. The receptor was derived from a woman between 25 and 40 years old in good health and CMV-seropositive. Source material: PBMCs. The V and J genes are TRBV28 and TRBJ2-7; TRBD1 matches at 7 bases. The CDR3 sequence: CASSLTPGGYEQYF. DNA for the CDR3: TGTGCCAGCAGTTTAACCCCAGGGGGATACGAGCAGTACTTC.